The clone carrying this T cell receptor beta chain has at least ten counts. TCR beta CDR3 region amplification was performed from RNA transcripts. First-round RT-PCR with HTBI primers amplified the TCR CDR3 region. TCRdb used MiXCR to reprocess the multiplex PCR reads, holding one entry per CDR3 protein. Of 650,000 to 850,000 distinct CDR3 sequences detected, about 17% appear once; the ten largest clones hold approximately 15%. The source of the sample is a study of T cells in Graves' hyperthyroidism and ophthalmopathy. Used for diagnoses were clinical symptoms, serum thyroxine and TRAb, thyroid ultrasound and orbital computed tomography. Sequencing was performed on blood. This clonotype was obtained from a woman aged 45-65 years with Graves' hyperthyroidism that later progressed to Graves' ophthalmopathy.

This chain's CDR3 is CSATTSGFDTDTQYF. Written as DNA, the CDR3 is TGCAGTGCTACCACTAGCGGGTTTGACACAGATACGCAGTATTTT. V is TRBV20-1 and J is TRBJ2-3; 9 bases match TRBD2. Germline V gives CDR1 DFQATT, CDR2 SNEGSKA (reference sequence). Unmatched junction bases numbered 7, after V lost 4 bases and J lost 2 bases. CDR3 length: 15 amino acids.